A selection of T cell receptor beta chains follows, all from one sample in a study of cytomegalovirus exposure and HLA in healthy donors. The protocol was immunoSEQ multiplex PCR, while the TCRdb copy is restricted to in-frame clones and leaves out a portion. Of 200,000 to 300,000 clones in the sample, about 85% were seen once. The specimen sequenced was PBMCs. All receptors come from a girl aged 2 to 9 in good health and CMV-seronegative. The CDR3 runs from the conserved cysteine through the conserved F or W. The D gene is left open where the match is weak. Size tells how often a clone was seen (once, few, many) or the class of an expanded clone, and some rows leave it out.

J gene	clone size	V gene	D gene	CDR3 DNA	CDR3 protein
TRBJ1-1	-	TRBV7-2	-	TGTGCCAGCAGCCTCCCCTGGGTTGCGGAGCGAGGAGCTTTCTTT	CASSLPWVAERGAFF
TRBJ2-3	-	TRBV9	TRBD2	TGTGCCAGCAGCGTAGGTCTAGCGGGATTGGGGTATTTT	CASSVGLAGLGYF
TRBJ2-7	-	TRBV5-1	-	TGCGCCAGCTCCGGGACTCACTACGAGCAGTACTTC	CASSGTHYEQYF
TRBJ2-5	-	TRBV5-1	TRBD1	TGCGCCAGCAGCTTTTACAAAACCTACAGGGGCAGTGAGACCCAGTACTTC	CASSFYKTYRGSETQYF
TRBJ2-4	-	TRBV5-1	TRBD1	TGCGCCAGCAGCCCGGGACAGGGAGCATATACCAAAAACATTCAGTACTTC	CASSPGQGAYTKNIQYF
TRBJ1-1	-	TRBV19	-	TGTGCCAGTACCTCCGGGGACACTGAAGCTTTCTTT	CASTSGDTEAFF
TRBJ1-2	few	TRBV6-1	TRBD1	TGTGCCAGCCGGACAGGGGGCGTCTATGGCTACACCTTC	CASRTGGVYGYTF
TRBJ2-3	-	TRBV29-1	TRBD2	TGCAGCGCTGGACCTAGCGGGAGGGCCTCAGATACGCAGTATTTT	CSAGPSGRASDTQYF
TRBJ1-2	-	TRBV7-9	TRBD1	TGTGCCAGCAGCTTAGAGGGGGGACAGGGTAATGGCTACACCTTC	CASSLEGGQGNGYTF
TRBJ1-1	-	TRBV5-1	-	TGCGCCAGCAGCTTGAACAGTCTTGCGAACACTGAAGCTTTCTTT	CASSLNSLANTEAFF
TRBJ2-2	-	TRBV6-6	-	TGTGCCAGCTCTTGGGGGGAGAACACCGGGGAGCTGTTTTTT	CASSWGENTGELFF
TRBJ1-6	-	TRBV11-2	-	TGTGCCAGCAGCTTGGGGCAGGCCGGGAATTCACCCCTCCACTTT	CASSLGQAGNSPLHF
TRBJ1-5	-	TRBV4-2	-	TGTGCCAGCAGCCACGAGCGCCGGCGACCAGATCTTTATAGCAATCAGCCCCAGCATTTT	CASSHERRRPDLYSNQPQHF
TRBJ2-2	-	TRBV21-1	-	TGTGCCAGCAGCAAAGCACGGGCAGGGGGAGAGACCGGGGAGCTGTTTTTT	CASSKARAGGETGELFF
TRBJ2-7	-	TRBV19	TRBD1	TGTGCCAGTAGTATTTCATCCGGGACAGGGGACGAGCAGTACTTC	CASSISSGTGDEQYF
TRBJ2-5	-	TRBV4-1	TRBD2	TGCGCCAGCAGCCAAGAAGCGGGGGGGGACCAAGAGACCCAGTACTTC	CASSQEAGGDQETQYF
TRBJ2-1	-	TRBV19	TRBD2	TGTGCCAGTAGTATGGGGGGCAGCGGGGGAAGCTCCTACAATGAGCAGTTCTTC	CASSMGGSGGSSYNEQFF
TRBJ2-5	-	TRBV7-2	TRBD2	TGTGCCAGCAGCTCCCTAGCGGGGGGTATACGAGAGACCCAGTACTTC	CASSSLAGGIRETQYF
TRBJ1-2	-	TRBV5-1	TRBD1	TGCGCCAGCAGCTTAAGTGGGACAGGGATCCTAAACTATGGCTACACCTTC	CASSLSGTGILNYGYTF
TRBJ2-2	-	TRBV7-8	TRBD1	TGTGCCAGCAGCTTAAGGGGAGTTGAGGGGGCGCATCCGAACACCGGGGAGCTGTTTTTT	CASSLRGVEGAHPNTGELFF
TRBJ2-1	-	TRBV14	-	TGTGCCAGCAGCCTGGACTCTAGCTCCTACAATGAGCAGTTCTTC	CASSLDSSSYNEQFF
TRBJ2-1	-	TRBV11-2	TRBD2	TGTGCCAGCAGCTTATCCGGGGGGGCCAGTGAGCAGTTCTTC	CASSLSGGASEQFF
TRBJ1-4	-	TRBV14	-	TGTGCCAGCAGCCAAGGCAGAAATGAAAAACTGTTTTTT	CASSQGRNEKLFF
TRBJ2-3	-	TRBV5-4	-	TGTGCCAGCAGCCCCGGACAGAAACCCCCCACAGATACGCAGTATTTT	CASSPGQKPPTDTQYF
TRBJ2-7	-	TRBV30	TRBD2	TGTGCCTGGAATCCTAGCGGTCCCTCCTACGAGCAGTACTTC	CAWNPSGPSYEQYF
TRBJ2-1	-	TRBV7-9	TRBD2	TGTGCCAGCAGCTTAGCGGGGACTAGCGGGAGTTACAATGAGCAGTTCTTC	CASSLAGTSGSYNEQFF
TRBJ2-1	-	TRBV2	TRBD2	TGTGCCAGCAGACCGGGACTAGTATCGGGTGAGCAGTTCTTC	CASRPGLVSGEQFF
TRBJ2-7	-	TRBV4-1	-	TGCGCCAGCAGCCAAGATGGAGGGGCCGGAGGCTCCTACGAGCAGTACTTC	CASSQDGGAGGSYEQYF
TRBJ1-1	-	TRBV6-5	-	TGTGCCAGCAGTGACCAGGGGATCGTCACTGAAGCTTTCTTT	CASSDQGIVTEAFF
TRBJ2-2	-	TRBV6-5	-	TGTGCCAGCAGTTACCAGAACACCGGGGAGCTGTTTTTT	CASSYQNTGELFF